The T cell receptor (beta chain) under discussion was sequenced for a study of CD8+ T cells in alopecia areata. RNA was extracted and reverse transcribed into cDNA as the sequencing template. Assay used: immunoSEQ multiplex PCR; TCRdb lists only in-frame clones, some missing. In the table there are around 140,000 clones, about 47% of which are singletons. V was shortened by 3 bases and J by 5 bases, with 7 bases between the two germline ends. The CDR3 covers 12 residues. In germline, CDR1 is MDHEN, CDR2 SYDVKM. The clonotype comes from a human donor with alopecia areata. Sequenced here: CD4+ T cells sorted from blood, sampled at week 0. This chain links TRBV28 with TRBJ2-5, with TRBD1 as a possible D gene (5 bases). The CDR3 spells CASSFRGETQYF. CDR3 sequence (DNA): TGTGCCAGCAGTTTTAGGGGTGAGACCCAGTACTTC.